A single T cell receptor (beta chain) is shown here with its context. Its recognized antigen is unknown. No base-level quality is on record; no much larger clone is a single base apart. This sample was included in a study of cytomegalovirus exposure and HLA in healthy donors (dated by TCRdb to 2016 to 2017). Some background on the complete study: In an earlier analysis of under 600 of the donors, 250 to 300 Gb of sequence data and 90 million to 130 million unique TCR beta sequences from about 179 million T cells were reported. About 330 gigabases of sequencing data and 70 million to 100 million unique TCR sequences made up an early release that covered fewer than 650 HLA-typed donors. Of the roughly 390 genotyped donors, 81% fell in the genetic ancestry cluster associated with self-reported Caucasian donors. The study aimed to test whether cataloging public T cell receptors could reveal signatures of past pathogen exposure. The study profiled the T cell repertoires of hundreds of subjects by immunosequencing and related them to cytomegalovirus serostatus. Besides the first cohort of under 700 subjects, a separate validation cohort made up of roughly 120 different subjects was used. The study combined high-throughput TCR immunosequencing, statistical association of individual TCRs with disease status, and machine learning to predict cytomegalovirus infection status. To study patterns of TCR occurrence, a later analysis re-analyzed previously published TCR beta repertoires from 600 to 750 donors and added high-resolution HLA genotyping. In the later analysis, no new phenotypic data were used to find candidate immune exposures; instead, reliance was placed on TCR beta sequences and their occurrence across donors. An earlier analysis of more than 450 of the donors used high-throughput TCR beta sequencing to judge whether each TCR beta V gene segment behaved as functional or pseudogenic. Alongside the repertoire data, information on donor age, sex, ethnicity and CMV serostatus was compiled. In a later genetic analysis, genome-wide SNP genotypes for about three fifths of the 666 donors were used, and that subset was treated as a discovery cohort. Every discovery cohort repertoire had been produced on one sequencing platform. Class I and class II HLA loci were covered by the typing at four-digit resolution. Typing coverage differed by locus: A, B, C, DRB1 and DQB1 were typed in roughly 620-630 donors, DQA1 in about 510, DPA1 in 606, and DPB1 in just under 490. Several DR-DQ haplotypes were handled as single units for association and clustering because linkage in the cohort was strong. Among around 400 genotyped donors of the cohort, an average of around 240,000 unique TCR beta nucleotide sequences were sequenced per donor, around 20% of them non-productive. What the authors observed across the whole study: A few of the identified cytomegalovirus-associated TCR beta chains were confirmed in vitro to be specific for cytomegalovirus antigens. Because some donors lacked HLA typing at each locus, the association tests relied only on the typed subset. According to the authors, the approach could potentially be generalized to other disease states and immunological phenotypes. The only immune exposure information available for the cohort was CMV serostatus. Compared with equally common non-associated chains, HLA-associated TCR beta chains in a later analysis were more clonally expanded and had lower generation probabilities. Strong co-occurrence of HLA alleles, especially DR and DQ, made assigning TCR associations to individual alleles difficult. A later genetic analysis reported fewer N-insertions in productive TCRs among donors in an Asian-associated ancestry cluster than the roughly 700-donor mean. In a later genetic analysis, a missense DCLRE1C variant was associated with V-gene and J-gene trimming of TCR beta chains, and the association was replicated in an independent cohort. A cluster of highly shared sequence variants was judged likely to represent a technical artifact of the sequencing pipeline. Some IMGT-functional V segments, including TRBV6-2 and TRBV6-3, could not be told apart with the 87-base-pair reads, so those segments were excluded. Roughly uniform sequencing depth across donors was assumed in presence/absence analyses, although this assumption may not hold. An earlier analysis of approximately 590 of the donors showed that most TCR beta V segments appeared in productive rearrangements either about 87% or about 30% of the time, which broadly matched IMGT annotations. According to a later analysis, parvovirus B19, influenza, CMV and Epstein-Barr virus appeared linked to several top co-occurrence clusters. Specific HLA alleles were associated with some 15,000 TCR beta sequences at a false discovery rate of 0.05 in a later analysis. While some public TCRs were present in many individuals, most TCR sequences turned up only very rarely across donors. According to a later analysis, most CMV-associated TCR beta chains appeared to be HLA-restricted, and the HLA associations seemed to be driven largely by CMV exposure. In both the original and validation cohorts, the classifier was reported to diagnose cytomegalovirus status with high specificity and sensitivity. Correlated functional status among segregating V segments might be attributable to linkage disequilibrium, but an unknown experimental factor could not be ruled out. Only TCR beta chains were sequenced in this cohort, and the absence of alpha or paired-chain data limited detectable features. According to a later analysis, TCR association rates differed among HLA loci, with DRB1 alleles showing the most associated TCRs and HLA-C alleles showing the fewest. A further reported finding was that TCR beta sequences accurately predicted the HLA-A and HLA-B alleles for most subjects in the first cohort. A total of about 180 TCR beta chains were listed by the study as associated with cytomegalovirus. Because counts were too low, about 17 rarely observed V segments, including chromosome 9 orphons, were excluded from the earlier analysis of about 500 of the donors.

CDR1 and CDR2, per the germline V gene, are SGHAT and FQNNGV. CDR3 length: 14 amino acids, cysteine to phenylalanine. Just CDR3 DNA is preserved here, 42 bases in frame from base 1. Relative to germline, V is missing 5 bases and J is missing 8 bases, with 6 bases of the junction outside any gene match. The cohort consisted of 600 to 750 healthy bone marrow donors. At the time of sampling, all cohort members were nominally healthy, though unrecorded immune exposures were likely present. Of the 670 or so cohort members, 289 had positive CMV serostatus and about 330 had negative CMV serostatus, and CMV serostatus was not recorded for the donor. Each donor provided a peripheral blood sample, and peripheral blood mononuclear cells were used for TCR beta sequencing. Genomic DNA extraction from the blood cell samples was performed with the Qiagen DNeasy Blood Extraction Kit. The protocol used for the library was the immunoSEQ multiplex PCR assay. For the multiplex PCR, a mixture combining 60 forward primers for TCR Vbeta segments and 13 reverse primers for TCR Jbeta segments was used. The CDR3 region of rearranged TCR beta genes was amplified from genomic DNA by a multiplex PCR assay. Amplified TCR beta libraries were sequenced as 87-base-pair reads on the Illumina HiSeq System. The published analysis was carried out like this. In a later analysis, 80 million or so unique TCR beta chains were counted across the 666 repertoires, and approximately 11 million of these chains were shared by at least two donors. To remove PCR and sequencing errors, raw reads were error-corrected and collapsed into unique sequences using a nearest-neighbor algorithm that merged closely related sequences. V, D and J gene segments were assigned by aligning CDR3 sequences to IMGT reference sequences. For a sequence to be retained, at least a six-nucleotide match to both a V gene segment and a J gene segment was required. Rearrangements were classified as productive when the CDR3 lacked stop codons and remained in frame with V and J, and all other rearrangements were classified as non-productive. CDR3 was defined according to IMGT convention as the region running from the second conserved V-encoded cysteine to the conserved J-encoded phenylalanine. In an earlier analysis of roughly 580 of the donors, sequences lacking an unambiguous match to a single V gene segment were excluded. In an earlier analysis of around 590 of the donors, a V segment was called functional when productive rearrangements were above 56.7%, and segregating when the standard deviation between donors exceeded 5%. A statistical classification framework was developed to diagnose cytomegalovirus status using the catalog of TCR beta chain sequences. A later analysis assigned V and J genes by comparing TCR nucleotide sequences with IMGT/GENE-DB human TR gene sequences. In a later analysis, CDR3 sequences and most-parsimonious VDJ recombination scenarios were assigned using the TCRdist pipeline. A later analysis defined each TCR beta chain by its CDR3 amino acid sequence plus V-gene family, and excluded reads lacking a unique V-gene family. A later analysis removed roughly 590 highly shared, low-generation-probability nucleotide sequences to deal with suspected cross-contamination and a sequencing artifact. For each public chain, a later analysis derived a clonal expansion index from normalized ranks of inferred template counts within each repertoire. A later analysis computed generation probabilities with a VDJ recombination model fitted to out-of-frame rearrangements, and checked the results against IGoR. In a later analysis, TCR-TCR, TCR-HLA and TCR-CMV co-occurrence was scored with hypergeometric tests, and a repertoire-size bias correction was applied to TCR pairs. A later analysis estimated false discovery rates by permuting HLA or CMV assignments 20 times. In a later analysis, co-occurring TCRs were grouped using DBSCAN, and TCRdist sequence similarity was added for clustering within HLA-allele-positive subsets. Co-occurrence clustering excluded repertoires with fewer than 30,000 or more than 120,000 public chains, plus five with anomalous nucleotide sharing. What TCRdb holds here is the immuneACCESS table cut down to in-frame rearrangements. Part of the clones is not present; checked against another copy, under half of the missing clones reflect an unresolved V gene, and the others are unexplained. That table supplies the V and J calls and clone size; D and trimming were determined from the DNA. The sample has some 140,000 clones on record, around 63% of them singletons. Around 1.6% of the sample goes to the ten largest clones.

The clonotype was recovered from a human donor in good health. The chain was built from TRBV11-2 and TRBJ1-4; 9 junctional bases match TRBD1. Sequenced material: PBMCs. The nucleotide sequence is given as TGTGCCAGCAGCCCGGGACAGGGAGGAGAAAAACTGTTTTTT. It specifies CASSPGQGGEKLFF.